Listed here are 10 T cell receptor beta chains from one sample, sequenced in a study of blood T cells in healthy people across ages. Sample-barcoded 5' priming and a J-beta primer mix drove a second PCR of about 6 to 12 cycles. MiXCR, run by TCRdb on the 5' RACE reads, gives a single entry per CDR3 protein. The table records approximately 1.5 million distinct CDR3 sequences, roughly 43% of them present only once. Material: blood. The receptors come from a woman aged 18-30 years in good health.

V gene TRBV3-1 combines with J gene TRBJ2-1; D gene uncertain. The CDR3 contains 16 residues. V was pared by 0 bases and J by 3 bases, with 12 bases between. Germline values: CDR1 LGHDT, CDR2 YNNKEL (reference sequence). CDR3 in DNA: TGTGCCAGCAGCCAAGAATGGCCCAAGTTCTACAATGAGCAGTTCTTC. Residues: CASSQEWPKFYNEQFF.

This clonotype has more than one count but fewer than ten. The rearrangement uses TRBV29-1 and TRBJ2-2, with 7 bases aligning to TRBD1. The CDR3 runs to 14 residues. V lost 6 bases and J lost 3; bases outside the gene matches: 7. CDR1 SQVTM and CDR2 ANQGSEA come from the germline V gene. CDR3 region: CSVQRGPDTGELFF. CDR3 in DNA: TGCAGCGTCCAAAGGGGGCCCGACACCGGGGAGCTGTTTTTT.

V and J are TRBV4-1 and TRBJ1-5; perhaps TRBD1 as D (5 bases). CDR1 and CDR2 (germline): MGHRA, YSYEKL. The CDR3 spans 17 residues. V gave up 4 bases and J gave up 0 bases, with 16 bases separating them. CDR3 sequence reads: CASSRLHEQDSNQPQHF. DNA of the CDR3: TGCGCCAGCAGCCGGCTTCATGAACAGGATAGCAATCAGCCCCAGCATTTT.

On this clonotype: The junction does not match germline at one end; this may be a read error. The V gene is TRBV5-1, the J gene TRBJ1-1; TRBD1 matches 10 bases. The CDR3 extends over 15 amino acids. Per the germline V gene, CDR1 is SGHRS and CDR2 is YFSETQ. The CDR3 loop is CASSLEGQGFAEAFF. In nucleotides, the CDR3 is TGCGCCAGCAGCTTGGAGGGACAGGGGTTCGCTGAGGCTTTCTTT.

This clonotype has a handful of counts. This chain joins TRBV7-2 and TRBJ1-2, with D uncertain. Germline V CDR1 and CDR2: SGHTA, FQGNSA. Between the trimmed V and J ends, which lost 4 bases and 1 base, there was a span of 10 bases. This CDR3 has 14 amino acids. The CDR3 is CASSSDRINYGYTF. CDR3 coding DNA: TGTGCCAGCAGCTCGGACCGGATTAACTATGGCTACACCTTC. Complete variable domain (other parts from reference TRBV7-2 and TRBJ1-2): GAGVSQSPSNKVTEKGKDVELRCDPISGHTALYWYRQSLGQGLEFLIYFQGNSAPDKSGLPSDRFSAERTGGSVSTLTIQRTQQEDSAVYLCASSSDRINYGYTFGSGTRLTVV.

This chain uses TRBV9 with TRBJ1-5, with 8 bases fitting TRBD1. The CDR3 covers 15 residues. CDR1 and CDR2 (germline): SGDLS, YYNGEE. The J segment lost 7 bases and the V segment lost 0 bases, leaving 6 bases of the junction unmatched. The CDR3 DNA sequence: TGTGCCAGCAGCGTAGGGACAGGGATGGGCCAGCCCCAGCATTTT. Amino acids: CASSVGTGMGQPQHF.

This clonotype was picked up a small number of times. V is TRBV12-3 or TRBV12-4 and J is TRBJ1-1; the D is unclear. CDR3 length equals 13 residues. V was pared by 3 bases and J by 5 bases, with 10 bases between. The CDR3 DNA is TGTGCCAGCAGTTTTGGTACTGGGACTGAAGCTTTCTTT. Protein product: CASSFGTGTEAFF.

The chain recombines TRBV12-3 or TRBV12-4 with TRBJ2-7; perhaps TRBD2 as D (5 bases). The CDR3 length is 15 residues. Trimming stripped 5 bases from V and 2 bases from J, with 16 bases between. The CDR3, as DNA: TGTGCCAGCAGTCCCCACTCTCCGGGGACCTACGAGCAGTACTTC. It translates to CASSPHSPGTYEQYF.

This clonotype was counted between two and nine times. The genes are TRBV7-9 and TRBJ1-2, with 9 positions matching TRBD1. The CDR3 sequence is 16 residues long. After removal of 6 bases from V and 6 bases from J, the junction contained 14 bases not matched to a gene. Germline V gene lookup returns CDR1 SEHNR and CDR2 FQNEAQ (reference sequence). The CDR3 reads CASSFTSGTGRNGYTF. The DNA of the CDR3 is TGTGCCAGCAGTTTTACCTCCGGGACAGGGCGAAATGGCTACACCTTC.

This clonotype was detected only a few times. The chain joins TRBV5-1 to TRBJ2-7; D is uncertain. Deletions cut 4 bases from V and 2 bases from J, with 7 bases between. Germline V lookup: CDR1 SGHRS, CDR2 YFSETQ. The CDR3 consists of 12 residues. The CDR3 sequence: CASSVPAYEQYF. The DNA for the CDR3 is TGCGCCAGCAGCGTCCCAGCCTACGAGCAGTACTTC.